The 23 T cell receptor beta chains listed next were all sequenced from one sample in a study of cytomegalovirus exposure and HLA in healthy donors. The PCR made use of 60 Vbeta and 13 Jbeta primers. Method: immunoSEQ multiplex PCR; TCRdb's copy keeps in-frame clones and lacks some. The profile covers around 88,000 clones, with nearly 80% appearing a single time and over 4% taken by the ten largest. The sequenced sample was PBMCs. These TCRs come from a woman aged 40-49 years in good health and CMV-seropositive.

This rearrangement joins TRBV30 to TRBJ1-2; TRBD1 might be the D (6 bases). The V gene's germline CDR1 is GTSNPN and CDR2 SVGIG (reference sequence). This CDR3 has 12 residues. V lost 5 bases, J lost 6 bases, and 13 bases lay in between. The CDR3 protein is CAWGGPVHGYTF. The CDR3 DNA follows: TGTGCCTGGGGGGGCCCGGTTCATGGCTACACCTTC.

The genes are TRBV18 and TRBJ1-3; 7 bases line up with TRBD1. The CDR3 runs to 17 residues. Germline V CDR1 and CDR2: KGHSH, LQKENI. J lost 0 bases, V lost 3 bases, and 8 bases had no gene match. CDR3 in amino acids: CASSPQESGGSGNTIYF. In DNA, the CDR3 is TGTGCCAGCTCACCTCAAGAGTCAGGGGGCTCTGGAAACACCATATATTTT.

In its sample, this clone was seen a few times. V gene TRBV5-1 combines with J gene TRBJ2-1, with 8 bases that match TRBD2. CDR1 and CDR2 from the germline V gene are SGHRS and YFSETQ. Unmatched junction bases numbered 9, after V lost 0 bases and J lost 7 bases. The CDR3 has 16 amino acids. The CDR3 reads CASSLAGIAGPNEQFF. The DNA for the CDR3 is TGCGCCAGCAGCTTGGCGGGAATAGCGGGACCGAATGAGCAGTTCTTC.

This chain uses TRBV28 with TRBJ1-1; 7 bases line up with TRBD1. The CDR3 covers 14 residues. Germline CDR1 is MDHEN and CDR2 is SYDVKM. With V trimmed by 6 bases and J by 7 bases, 11 bases remained unmatched. CDR3 residues: CASSRPTGLGEAFF. CDR3 coding DNA: TGTGCCAGCAGCCGCCCGACAGGGCTGGGTGAAGCTTTCTTT.

This clone was recorded only once. V is TRBV7-3 and J is TRBJ2-7, with 10 bases fitting TRBD1. This CDR3 is built from 14 residues. The germline gives CDR1 SGHTA, CDR2 FQGTGA. The V and J ends lost 5 bases and 3 bases, in that order; junction bases with no gene match: 4. CDR3 bases: TGTGCCAGCAGCCCGACAGGGGGCCGCTACGAGCAGTACTTC. It translates to CASSPTGGRYEQYF.

This clone was found once. The CDR3 reads CASIPGQGAFGANVLTF. In nucleotides, the CDR3 is TGTGCCAGCATCCCGGGACAGGGGGCGTTTGGGGCCAACGTCCTGACTTTC. The chain employs TRBV5-4 and TRBJ2-6; 12 bases align to TRBD1. Germline CDR1 SGHNT, CDR2 YYREEE (reference sequence). V was clipped by 6 bases and J by 3 bases; unmatched bases: 7. The CDR3 consists of 17 residues. Filled out from reference TRBV5-4 and TRBJ2-6, the complete variable domain reads ETGVTQSPTHLIKTRGQQVTLRCSSQSGHNTVSWYQQALGQGPQFIFQYYREEENGRGNFPPRFSGLQFPNYSSELNVNALELDDSALYLCASIPGQGAFGANVLTFGAGSRLTVL.

This chain links TRBV7-9 with TRBJ2-7, with D possibly matching TRBD2 (7 bases). The CDR3 has 14 residues. The V gene lost 7 bases and the J gene lost 4 bases, with 17 bases spanning the gap. Germline CDR1 and CDR2: SEHNR and FQNEAQ (reference sequence). This CDR3 reads CASTLGGAGYEQYF. DNA of the CDR3: TGTGCCAGCACCCTGGGGGGGGCGGGTTACGAGCAGTACTTC.

This clone was seen a few times. This sequence joins TRBV6-1 and TRBJ2-7, with TRBD2 identical over 8 bases. Germline CDR1 is MNHNS and CDR2 is SASEGT. The trim removed 6 bases at V and 0 bases at J, leaving 7 bases unmatched. This CDR3 is built from 15 residues. The CDR3 DNA reads TGTGCCAGCAGCAAACTAGCGGAGAGCTCCTACGAGCAGTACTTC. It codes for CASSKLAESSYEQYF.

The chain recombines TRBV6-5 with TRBJ2-6, with D maybe TRBD1 (6 bases). The length of the CDR3 is 15 residues. V lost 6 bases and J lost 0, with 9 bases in between. Germline V gene data show CDR1 as MNHEY and CDR2 as SVGAGI. The CDR3 here is CASRLTGSGANVLTF. CDR3 sequence (DNA): TGTGCCAGCAGATTGACAGGCTCTGGGGCCAACGTCCTGACTTTC.

The chain employs TRBV6-4 and TRBJ2-1; TRBD2 matches at 11 bases. Germline-derived CDR1 and CDR2 are MRHNA and SNTAGT. The CDR3 extends over 15 amino acids. The junction had 1 base not matched to a gene; V was cut back by 4 bases and J by 2 bases. CDR3 coding DNA: TGTGCCAGCAGTGCTAGCGGGGGGCCCTACAATGAGCAGTTCTTC. Its translation is CASSASGGPYNEQFF.

The V and J genes are TRBV28 and TRBJ1-1, with D maybe TRBD1 (5 bases). The CDR3 loop spans 13 amino acids. Trimming pared 4 bases from V and 4 bases from J, leaving 10 bases between. Germline V gives CDR1 MDHEN, CDR2 SYDVKM. The CDR3 DNA reads TGTGCCAGCAGTTCGGGACTTGTCACTGAAGCTTTCTTT. Translating it yields CASSSGLVTEAFF.

This rearrangement joins TRBV19 to TRBJ1-2, with 12 bases matching TRBD1. After removal of 8 bases from V and 10 bases from J, the junction contained 8 bases not matched to a gene. CDR1 LNHDA and CDR2 SQIVND come from the germline V gene (reference sequence). The CDR3 spans 13 residues. CDR3 in DNA: TGTGCCAGTGGTACCGGGACAGGGGGCCCCTACACCTTC. This translates into CASGTGTGGPYTF.

This chain uses TRBV4-2 with TRBJ2-7, with TRBD1 as a possible D gene (6 bases). CDR3 size: 16 residues. V lost 4 bases, J lost 5 bases, and 21 bases lay in between. The germline CDR1 and CDR2 sequences are LGHNA and YNFKEQ. The CDR3 nucleotides are TGTGCCAGCAGCCCCCTTACAGGGATTGGTTGGAACGAGCAGTACTTC. It is translated as CASSPLTGIGWNEQYF.

V is TRBV7-2 and J is TRBJ2-7, with a weak D call TRBD1 (6 bases). Germline V gives CDR1 SGHTA, CDR2 FQGNSA. This CDR3 has 13 residues. V lost 4 bases and J 5 bases, leaving 12 bases between the germline ends. DNA for the CDR3: TGTGCCAGCAGCTCCAGGGGTTGGGACGAGCAGTACTTC. Translating it yields CASSSRGWDEQYF.

This chain links TRBV5-6 with TRBJ2-7; 9 bases map to TRBD1. V lost 5 bases and J lost 4; bases outside the gene matches: 7. CDR1 is SGHDT and CDR2 is YYEEEE in the germline V gene. This CDR3 region has 14 residues. The CDR3 DNA reads as TGTGCCAGCAGACCAGGGACAGGGTTTTACGAGCAGTACTTC. It encodes CASRPGTGFYEQYF. Complete variable domain (other parts from reference TRBV5-6 and TRBJ2-7): DAGVTQSPTHLIKTRGQQVTLRCSPKSGHDTVSWYQQALGQGPQFIFQYYEEEERQRGNFPDRFSGHQFPNYSSELNVNALLLGDSALYLCASRPGTGFYEQYFGPGTRLTVT.

This clone occurred once. Mismatch with germline at one junction end may stem from a read error. This rearrangement joins TRBV7-9 to TRBJ2-6, with D possibly being TRBD1 (5 bases). The CDR3 length is 16 residues. Looked up from germline, CDR1 is SEHNR and CDR2 is FQNEAQ (reference sequence). DNA for the CDR3: TGTTCCAGCACCTACTCTGGGGCAACTGGGGCCAACGTCCTGACTTTC. Translated: CSSTYSGATGANVLTF.

V usage is TRBV11-3 and J usage is TRBJ2-5; TRBD1 aligns across 7 bases. There are 14 residues in the CDR3. V lost 4 bases to trimming and J lost 4 bases; unmatched junction nucleotides: 6. Germline loops: CDR1 SGHNT, CDR2 YENEEA. CDR3 sequence reads: CASSSGTDRETQYF. In DNA, the CDR3 is TGTGCCAGCAGCTCCGGGACAGATAGAGAGACCCAGTACTTC. Supplemented by reference TRBV11-3 and TRBJ2-5, the full variable domain reads EAGVVQSPRYKIIEKKQPVAFWCNPISGHNTLYWYLQNLGQGPELLIRYENEEAVDDSQLPKDRFSAERLKGVDSTLKIQPAELGDSAVYLCASSSGTDRETQYFGPGTRLLVL.

The rearrangement joins TRBV28 to TRBJ1-5; 7 bases agree with TRBD1. This CDR3 is built from 14 residues. Germline values: CDR1 MDHEN, CDR2 SYDVKM. After removal of 2 bases from V and 2 bases from J, the junction contained 0 bases not matched to a gene. DNA for the CDR3: TGTGCCAGCAGTTTAGGGACAGGCAATCAGCCCCAGCATTTT. It specifies CASSLGTGNQPQHF.

The table lists this clone with a few counts. The rearrangement joins TRBV5-8 to TRBJ2-7; a weak D match, TRBD2 (5 bases). V lost 2 bases to trimming and J lost 9 bases, with 15 bases between them. The CDR3 is made up of 13 amino acids. Germline CDR1 SGHTS, CDR2 YDEGEE. For the CDR3, the DNA is TGTGCCAGCAGCTTCGGGATTCTCACGGGGCAGTACTTC. Translation gives CASSFGILTGQYF.

The gene calls are TRBV13 and TRBJ1-6; D call uncertain. V gave up 2 bases and J gave up 5 bases, with 13 bases separating them. The CDR3 is 16 amino acids. The germline gives CDR1 PRHDT, CDR2 FYEKMQ (reference sequence). The CDR3 loop is CASSLTRQPNNSPLHF. The DNA of the CDR3 is TGTGCCAGCAGCTTAACGAGACAACCCAATAATTCACCCCTCCACTTT. The complete variable domain, with remaining parts taken from reference TRBV13 and TRBJ1-6, reads AAGVIQSPRHLIKEKRETATLKCYPIPRHDTVYWYQQGPGQDPQFLISFYEKMQSDKGSIPDRFSAQQFSDYHSELNMSSLELGDSALYFCASSLTRQPNNSPLHFGNGTRLTVT.

Only a few counts were recorded for this clone. The sample has other DNA sequences that encode this CDR3 too. The rearrangement links TRBV5-6 to TRBJ1-1; tentative D call: TRBD1 (5 bases). CDR1 is SGHDT and CDR2 is YYEEEE in the germline V gene. CDR3 length: 14 residues. Trimming stripped 2 bases from V and 6 bases from J, with 14 bases between. The CDR3 loop is CASSLGVSIAEAFF. CDR3 bases: TGTGCCAGCAGCTTAGGGGTCAGCATCGCTGAAGCTTTCTTT.

The chain carries TRBV5-1 and TRBJ2-7, with D hard to call. The CDR3 sequence is 16 residues long. Per the germline V gene, CDR1 is SGHRS and CDR2 is YFSETQ. The germline V and J ends were trimmed by 4 bases and 1 base, with 18 bases remaining between them. Written as DNA, the CDR3 is TGCGCCAGCAGCCCCAGATTGCGGCTGCTATCCTACGAGCAGTACTTC. It translates to CASSPRLRLLSYEQYF. Variable domain in full (rest from reference TRBV5-1 and TRBJ2-7): KAGVTQTPRYLIKTRGQQVTLSCSPISGHRSVSWYQQTPGQGLQFLFEYFSETQRNKGNFPGRFSGRQFSNSRSEMNVSTLELGDSALYLCASSPRLRLLSYEQYFGPGTRLTVT.

The chain joins TRBV6-1 to TRBJ2-3; 7 nucleotides agree with TRBD2. There are 16 residues in the CDR3. Losses at the gene ends were 0 bases for V and 5 bases for J; bases not matched to a gene: 8. Germline loops: CDR1 MNHNS, CDR2 SASEGT. DNA for the CDR3: TGTGCCAGCAGTGAAGCGGGCGGGAGTCTTGGAGATACGCAGTATTTT. This gives the protein CASSEAGGSLGDTQYF.